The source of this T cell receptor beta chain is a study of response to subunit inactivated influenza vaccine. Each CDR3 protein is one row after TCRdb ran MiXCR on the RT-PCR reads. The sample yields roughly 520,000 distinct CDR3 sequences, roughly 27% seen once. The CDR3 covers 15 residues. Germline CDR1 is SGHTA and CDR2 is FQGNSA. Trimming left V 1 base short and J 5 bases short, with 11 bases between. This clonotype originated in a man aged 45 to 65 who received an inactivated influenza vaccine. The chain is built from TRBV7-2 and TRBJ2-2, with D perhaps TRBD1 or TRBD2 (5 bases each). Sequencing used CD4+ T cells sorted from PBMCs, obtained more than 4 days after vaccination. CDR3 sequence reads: CASSLGREGTGELFF. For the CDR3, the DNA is TGTGCCAGCAGCTTAGGCAGAGAGGGGACCGGGGAGCTGTTTTTT.